This TCR beta chain was obtained from a study of CD8+CD57+ T cells in acquired aplastic anemia. At the level of the study: Across the sorted CD4+ and CD8+ cells, DNA amounts averaged approximately 3 ug. Mean read depth for CD4+ cells from healthy donors was some 11 million.

A remark on this clonotype: As yet, its antigen is unknown. A much larger clone differs from this one at a single base, so this may be a read error.

Findings and caveats of the study: Patients and controls shared twenty-nine CD8+ CDR3 sequences. Patients did not significantly differ from controls in CD8+ Simpson's diversity.

Genomic DNA served as template for TCR beta VDJ and CDR3 profiling. A single record per CDR3 protein comes from TCRdb applying MiXCR to the reads. The profile shows 100,000 to 150,000 distinct CDR3 sequences, 41% of them singletons. This receptor was taken from a human donor in good health, serving as a control. The sample comprised sorted CD4+, CD8+, or CD8+CD57+ T cells (not recorded which) from PBMCs.

The CDR3 coding sequence is TGTGCCAGTAGTATAGATCGGGGGAGTTGGAGCACCGGGGAGCCGTTTTTT. Amino acid sequence: CASSIDRGSWSTGEPFF. J is TRBJ2-2 and V is TRBV19, with TRBD2 as a possible D gene (6 bases). The CDR3 sequence is 17 residues long. The germline CDR1 and CDR2 sequences are LNHDA and SQIVND (reference sequence). Full variable domain (rest looked up from reference TRBV19 and TRBJ2-2): DGGITQSPKYLFRKEGQNVTLSCEQNLNHDAMYWYRQDPGQGLRLIYYSQIVNDFQKGDIAEGYSVSREKKESFPLTVTSAQKNPTAFYLCASSIDRGSWSTGEPFFGEGSRLTVL.